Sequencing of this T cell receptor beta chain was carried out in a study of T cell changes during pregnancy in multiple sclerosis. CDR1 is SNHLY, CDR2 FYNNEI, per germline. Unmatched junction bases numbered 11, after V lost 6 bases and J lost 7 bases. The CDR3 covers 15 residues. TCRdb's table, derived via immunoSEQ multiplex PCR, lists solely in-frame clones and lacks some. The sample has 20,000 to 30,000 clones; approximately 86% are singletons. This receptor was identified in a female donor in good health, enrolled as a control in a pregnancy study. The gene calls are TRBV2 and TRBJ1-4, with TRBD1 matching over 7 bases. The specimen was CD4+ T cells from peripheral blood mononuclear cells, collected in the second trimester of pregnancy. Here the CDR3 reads CASRTLQGRGEKLFF. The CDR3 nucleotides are TGTGCCAGCAGGACCCTACAGGGGCGGGGTGAAAAACTGTTTTTT.